The 26 T cell receptor beta chains given below trace back to one sample, sequenced in a study of vaccination effects on CD4 cells after COVID-19. Ahead of sequencing, the ViraFEST assay grew antigen-specific CD4+ T cells using viral peptide pools. Cells that had been cultured for less than 13 days were the source of isolated CD4+ T cells. All vaccine recipients tested negative for nucleocapsid antibodies and had never contracted SARS-CoV-2 infection. Their antigens remain unidentified. The protocol was immunoSEQ multiplex PCR, while the TCRdb copy is restricted to in-frame clones and leaves out a portion. This table holds about 55,000 clones, under 75% found once. Here the sequenced sample was CD4+ T cells from PBMCs cultured with SARS-CoV-2 spike peptides, taken before COVID-19 vaccination. The receptors originated from a human donor who received a COVID-19 vaccine.

The rearrangement links TRBV4-2 to TRBJ1-2, with 8 bases aligning to TRBD1. CDR3 length equals 13 residues. Germline V gives CDR1 LGHNA, CDR2 YNFKEQ. V dropped 4 bases and J dropped 5; count of bases not matched to a gene: 3. The CDR3 spells CASSPGQGYGYTF. The CDR3 DNA reads as TGTGCCAGCAGCCCAGGACAGGGTTATGGCTACACCTTC.

The chain is built from TRBV5-4 and TRBJ1-3; perhaps TRBD1 as D (6 bases). Per the germline V gene, CDR1 is SGHNT and CDR2 is YYREEE (reference sequence). Trimming took 2 bases from V and 1 from J, leaving 10 bases between them. The CDR3 contains 15 residues. The chain's CDR3 is CASSFGTGSGNTIYF. The CDR3 DNA reads as TGTGCCAGCAGCTTTGGTACAGGGTCTGGAAACACCATATATTTT. Full variable domain (remainder filled in from reference TRBV5-4 and TRBJ1-3): ETGVTQSPTHLIKTRGQQVTLRCSSQSGHNTVSWYQQALGQGPQFIFQYYREEENGRGNFPPRFSGLQFPNYSSELNVNALELDDSALYLCASSFGTGSGNTIYFGEGSWLTVV.

V usage is TRBV10-3 and J usage is TRBJ2-7; 10 nucleotides match TRBD1. This CDR3 comprises 16 residues. The trim removed 6 bases at V and 3 bases at J, leaving 11 bases unmatched. From germline, CDR1 is ENHRY and CDR2 SYGVKD. DNA for the CDR3: TGTGCCATCAGCGCAAGTCCGGGACAGGGGCGCTACGAGCAGTACTTC. Translation: CAISASPGQGRYEQYF.

This clone has a handful of counts. This chain links TRBV18 with TRBJ1-1, with 8 bases lining up with TRBD1. This CDR3 is built from 15 residues. The germline CDR1 and CDR2 sequences are KGHSH and LQKENI. J lost 5 bases, V lost 1 base, and 6 bases had no gene match. CDR3 region: CASSPLGTGATEAFF. The CDR3 DNA reads as TGTGCCAGCTCACCACTAGGGACAGGAGCAACTGAAGCTTTCTTT.

This clone was counted only a few times. The chain links TRBV12-3 or TRBV12-4 to TRBJ2-4; no firm D call. This CDR3 contains 12 residues. V shed 6 bases and J shed 6 bases, with 9 bases lying between them. The CDR3 DNA sequence: TGTGCCAGCAGGCCTAATGGAAACATTCAGTACTTC. Protein product: CASRPNGNIQYF.

The rearrangement joins TRBV3-1 (or the pseudogene TRBV3-2) to TRBJ2-3; 8 bases are a match to TRBD2. Per the germline V gene, CDR1 is LGHDT and CDR2 is YNNKEL (reference sequence). The length of the CDR3 is 15 residues. V was pared by 2 bases and J by 0 bases, with 1 base of the junction left unmatched. CDR3 sequence reads: CASSQTSGSTDTQYF. DNA for the CDR3: TGTGCCAGCAGCCAAACTAGCGGTAGCACAGATACGCAGTATTTT.

The genes are TRBV5-1 and TRBJ2-1; TRBD1 agrees at 8 bases. The CDR3 length is 14 residues. Germline V lookup: CDR1 SGHRS, CDR2 YFSETQ. Unmatched junction bases numbered 8, after V lost 4 bases and J lost 8 bases. The CDR3 nucleotides are TGCGCCAGCAGCCTCTGGACAGGGATGGATGAGCAGTTCTTC. Translated, it gives CASSLWTGMDEQFF.

The chain links TRBV12-5 to TRBJ2-1; D possibly corresponds to TRBD2 (5 bases). The CDR3 consists of 14 residues. Trimming cost V 7 bases and J 4 bases, with 14 bases left between them. Germline V gene lookup returns CDR1 LGHNT and CDR2 FRNRAP. CDR3 residues: CASALSSGYNEQFF. CDR3 nucleotide sequence: TGTGCTAGTGCCCTCTCTTCGGGGTACAATGAGCAGTTCTTC.

The genes are TRBV15 and TRBJ2-7; D possibly corresponds to TRBD2 (6 bases). Trimming took 1 base from V and 0 from J, leaving 7 bases between them. CDR3 size: 14 residues. Germline V gene sequence: CDR1 LNHNV, CDR2 YYDKDF (reference sequence). In DNA form, the CDR3 reads TGTGCCACCAGCAGAGTGGGGGGCTCCTACGAGCAGTACTTC. It encodes CATSRVGGSYEQYF.

The V and J genes are TRBV5-6 and TRBJ1-6, with D unresolved. The V gene's germline CDR1 is SGHDT and CDR2 YYEEEE. This CDR3 spans 15 amino acids. Trimming stripped 1 base from V and 8 bases from J, with 13 bases between. The CDR3 spells CASSLRRASYSPLHF. The CDR3 nucleotides are TGTGCCAGCAGCTTGAGGAGGGCCTCCTATTCACCCCTCCACTTT.

This clone turned up a few times. The chain carries TRBV30 and TRBJ2-1; possible D gene TRBD2, 5 bases. This CDR3 is 14 amino acids long. V lost 4 bases and J 4 bases, leaving 14 bases between the germline ends. Germline V gene sequence: CDR1 GTSNPN, CDR2 SVGIG (reference sequence). CDR3 sequence (DNA): TGTGCCTGGAAGGCGGGCGGGCGATACAATGAGCAGTTCTTC. It encodes CAWKAGGRYNEQFF.

The chain uses TRBV4-2 and TRBJ2-5; D may be TRBD1 or TRBD2 (5 bases each). Per germline, CDR1 LGHNA and CDR2 YNFKEQ. V lost 0 bases, J lost 1 base, and 15 bases lay in between. The CDR3 runs to 17 residues. The CDR3 sequence is CASSQDWVGALQETQYF. The CDR3 coding sequence is TGTGCCAGCAGCCAAGACTGGGTCGGGGCACTCCAAGAGACCCAGTACTTC.

This chain connects TRBV3-1 (or the pseudogene TRBV3-2) to TRBJ2-7; D uncertain. The CDR3 has 14 residues. CDR1 is LGHDT, CDR2 YNNKEL, per germline (reference sequence). The V gene lost 3 bases and the J gene lost 0 bases, with 9 bases spanning the gap. DNA of the CDR3: TGTGCCAGCAGCCAGATTCCGGTCTCCTACGAGCAGTACTTC. This encodes CASSQIPVSYEQYF.

The rearrangement joins TRBV19 to TRBJ1-1; D might be TRBD1 (5 bases). Germline values: CDR1 LNHDA, CDR2 SQIVND (reference sequence). This CDR3 has 14 residues. V lost 5 bases and J 8 bases, leaving 18 bases between the germline ends. The CDR3 region has the DNA TGTGCCAGTAGTTGGTCCGGACAAAGCAAAGAAGCTTTCTTT. As protein: CASSWSGQSKEAFF.

The V call is TRBV2, the J call TRBJ1-1, with D hard to call. Germline lookup yields CDR1 SNHLY and CDR2 FYNNEI. Trimming removed 5 bases from V and 0 bases from J, with 10 bases in between. This CDR3 is built from 14 residues. This chain's CDR3 is CASSYSGMNTEAFF. The CDR3 coding sequence is TGTGCCAGCAGTTACAGCGGGATGAACACTGAAGCTTTCTTT.

This rearrangement joins TRBV29-1 to TRBJ1-1; tentative D call: TRBD1 (6 bases). The V end lost 7 bases, the J end lost 4 bases, and 7 bases lay between the germline ends. The CDR3 loop spans 10 amino acids. Germline CDR1 is SQVTM and CDR2 is ANQGSEA. CDR3 region: CSAGVTEAFF. CDR3 coding DNA: TGCAGCGCAGGGGTCACTGAAGCTTTCTTT.

This clone was counted only a few times. CDR3 nucleotides: TGTGCCAGCAGCCCGGGTGCGGGCACTGAAGCTTTCTTT. Protein sequence: CASSPGAGTEAFF. The chain recombines TRBV5-4 with TRBJ1-1; D is unresolved. The germline CDR1 and CDR2 sequences are SGHNT and YYREEE (reference sequence). V was shortened by 4 bases and J by 4 bases, with 11 bases between the two germline ends. This CDR3 has 13 residues. The variable domain in full, with the rest retrieved from reference TRBV5-4 and TRBJ1-1, is ETGVTQSPTHLIKTRGQQVTLRCSSQSGHNTVSWYQQALGQGPQFIFQYYREEENGRGNFPPRFSGLQFPNYSSELNVNALELDDSALYLCASSPGAGTEAFFGQGTRLTVV.

This clone was seen once. This sequence joins TRBV28 and TRBJ2-1; 14 nucleotides align to TRBD2. Trimming cost V 5 bases and J 0 bases; bases outside gene matches: 9. The CDR3 is made up of 19 amino acids. Germline V gene data show CDR1 as MDHEN and CDR2 as SYDVKM. CDR3 sequence reads: CASSAVGGTSGSSYNEQFF. CDR3 in DNA: TGTGCCAGCAGTGCGGTAGGCGGGACTAGCGGGAGCTCCTACAATGAGCAGTTCTTC.

V usage is TRBV7-8 and J usage is TRBJ1-1, with D maybe TRBD1 (5 bases). V dropped 7 bases and J dropped 4 bases, with 16 bases sitting between them. The CDR3 length is 14 residues. Germline V gene sequence: CDR1 SGHVS, CDR2 FQNEAQ. CDR3 in amino acids: CASKGPPDGTEAFF. CDR3 sequence (DNA): TGTGCCAGCAAGGGGCCACCTGATGGCACTGAAGCTTTCTTT.

The V and J genes are TRBV6-5 and TRBJ1-2; 8 nucleotides agree with TRBD1. The trim removed 6 bases at V and 8 bases at J, leaving 8 bases unmatched. In germline, CDR1 is MNHEY, CDR2 SVGAGI. The length of the CDR3 is 13 residues. The CDR3 DNA follows: TGTGCCAGCAGAGTTCAGGGGGCAGAGGGCTACACCTTC. Its protein product is CASRVQGAEGYTF.

The chain has TRBV29-1 and TRBJ1-1; D possibly corresponds to TRBD1 (5 bases). CDR3 length: 15 amino acids. V lost 1 base to trimming and J lost 0 bases, with 12 bases between them. Germline values: CDR1 SQVTM, CDR2 ANQGSEA. The CDR3 protein is CSVEGRASVNTEAFF. The CDR3 DNA reads as TGCAGCGTTGAAGGCAGGGCCTCGGTGAACACTGAAGCTTTCTTT.

This chain links TRBV7-2 with TRBJ2-2; D assignment may be TRBD1 or TRBD2 (5 bases each). The CDR3 consists of 16 residues. V lost 2 bases and J lost 4, with 14 bases in between. Germline CDR1 SGHTA, CDR2 FQGNSA. CDR3 coding DNA: TGTGCCAGCAGCTTATTTTTAGGGGCGGGCACCGGGGAGCTGTTTTTT. It is translated as CASSLFLGAGTGELFF.

The table lists this clone with a few counts. The J gene is TRBJ2-2, the V gene TRBV5-1; 9 bases agree with TRBD1. The junction had 2 bases not matched to a gene; V was cut back by 4 bases and J by 1 base. CDR3 length: 15 amino acids. From germline, CDR1 is SGHRS and CDR2 YFSETQ. The CDR3 protein is CASSMGQGNTGELFF. The CDR3, as DNA: TGCGCCAGCAGCATGGGACAGGGGAACACCGGGGAGCTGTTTTTT.

This chain connects TRBV9 to TRBJ2-7, with D maybe TRBD1 (5 bases). Per the germline V gene, CDR1 is SGDLS and CDR2 is YYNGEE. The CDR3 has 15 residues. Between the trimmed V and J ends, which lost 0 bases and 2 bases, there was a span of 12 bases. The CDR3, as DNA: TGTGCCAGCAGCGTAGGTCCAGGGTCGACCTACGAGCAGTACTTC. Its translation is CASSVGPGSTYEQYF.

For this clone: This sample includes further DNA sequences coding for the same CDR3. The chain recombines TRBV9 with TRBJ2-5; TRBD2 matches at 9 bases. The V and J ends lost 0 bases and 5 bases, in that order; junction bases with no gene match: 8. CDR1 SGDLS and CDR2 YYNGEE come from the germline V gene. The CDR3 consists of 16 residues. CDR3 loop: CASSVAGGGARETQYF. In DNA, the CDR3 is TGTGCCAGCAGCGTAGCTGGCGGGGGGGCCCGGGAGACCCAGTACTTC. Combining the CDR3 with reference TRBV9 and TRBJ2-5 gives the whole variable domain DSGVTQTPKHLITATGQRVTLRCSPRSGDLSVYWYQQSLDQGLQFLIQYYNGEERAKGNILERFSAQQFPDLHSELNLSSLELGDSALYFCASSVAGGGARETQYFGPGTRLLVL.

The chain has TRBV5-6 and TRBJ2-1; D possibly matches TRBD1 or TRBD2 (5 bases each). V lost 3 bases and J lost 5, with 12 bases in between. This CDR3 spans 14 amino acids. Germline V gives CDR1 SGHDT, CDR2 YYEEEE. This chain's CDR3 is CASSWGMGDNEQFF. For the CDR3, the DNA is TGTGCCAGCAGCTGGGGTATGGGGGACAATGAGCAGTTCTTC.